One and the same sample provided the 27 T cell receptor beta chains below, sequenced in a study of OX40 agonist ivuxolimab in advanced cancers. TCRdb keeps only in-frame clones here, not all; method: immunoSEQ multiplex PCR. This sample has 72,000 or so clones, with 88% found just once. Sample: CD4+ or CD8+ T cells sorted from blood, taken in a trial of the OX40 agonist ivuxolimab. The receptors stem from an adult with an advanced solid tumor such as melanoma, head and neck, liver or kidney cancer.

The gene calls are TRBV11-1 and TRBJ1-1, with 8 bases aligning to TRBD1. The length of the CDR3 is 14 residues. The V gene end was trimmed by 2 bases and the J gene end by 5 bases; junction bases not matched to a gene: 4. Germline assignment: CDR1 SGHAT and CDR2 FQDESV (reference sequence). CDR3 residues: CASSLQGAGTEAFF. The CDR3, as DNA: TGTGCCAGCAGCTTACAGGGGGCAGGGACTGAAGCTTTCTTT.

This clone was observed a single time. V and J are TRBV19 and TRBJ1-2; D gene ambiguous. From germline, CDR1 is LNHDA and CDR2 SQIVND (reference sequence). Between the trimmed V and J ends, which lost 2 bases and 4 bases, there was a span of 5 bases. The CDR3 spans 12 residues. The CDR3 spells CASSIYGYGYTF. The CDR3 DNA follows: TGTGCCAGTAGTATATATGGCTATGGCTACACCTTC. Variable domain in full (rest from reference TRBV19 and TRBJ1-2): DGGITQSPKYLFRKEGQNVTLSCEQNLNHDAMYWYRQDPGQGLRLIYYSQIVNDFQKGDIAEGYSVSREKKESFPLTVTSAQKNPTAFYLCASSIYGYGYTFGSGTRLTVV.

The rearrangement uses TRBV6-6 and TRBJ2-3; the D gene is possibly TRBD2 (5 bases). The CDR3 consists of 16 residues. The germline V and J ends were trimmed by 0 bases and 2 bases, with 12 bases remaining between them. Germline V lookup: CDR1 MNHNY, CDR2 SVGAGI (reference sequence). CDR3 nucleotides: TGTGCCAGCAGTTACTCTACCCAGCGGAACACAGATACGCAGTATTTT. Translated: CASSYSTQRNTDTQYF.

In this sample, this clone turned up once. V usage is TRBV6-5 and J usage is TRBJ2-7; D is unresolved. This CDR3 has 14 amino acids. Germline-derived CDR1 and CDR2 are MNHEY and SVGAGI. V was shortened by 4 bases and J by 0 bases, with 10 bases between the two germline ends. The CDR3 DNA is TGTGCCAGCAGTTCCATTACAAGCTCCTACGAGCAGTACTTC. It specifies CASSSITSSYEQYF.

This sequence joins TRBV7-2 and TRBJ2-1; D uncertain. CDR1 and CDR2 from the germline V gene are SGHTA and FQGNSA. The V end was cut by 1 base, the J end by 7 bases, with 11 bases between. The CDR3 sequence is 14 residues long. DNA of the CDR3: TGTGCCAGCAGCTTAGTCCCCGCAGCGAATGAGCAGTTCTTC. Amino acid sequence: CASSLVPAANEQFF.

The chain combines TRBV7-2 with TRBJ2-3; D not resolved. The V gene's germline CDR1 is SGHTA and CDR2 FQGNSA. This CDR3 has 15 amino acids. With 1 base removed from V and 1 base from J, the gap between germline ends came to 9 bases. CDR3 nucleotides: TGTGCCAGCAGCTTAGGTAATGCGGGCACAGATACGCAGTATTTT. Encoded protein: CASSLGNAGTDTQYF.

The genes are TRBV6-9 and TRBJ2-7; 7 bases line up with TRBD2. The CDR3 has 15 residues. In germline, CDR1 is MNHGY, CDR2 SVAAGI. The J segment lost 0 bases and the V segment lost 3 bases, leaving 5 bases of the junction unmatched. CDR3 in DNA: TGTGCCAGCAGTTACACTAGCGTTAGCTCCTACGAGCAGTACTTC. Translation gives CASSYTSVSSYEQYF.

CDR3 region: CASSPIQGWTGELFF. The CDR3 nucleotides read TGTGCCAGCTCACCAATACAGGGTTGGACCGGGGAGCTGTTTTTT. J is TRBJ2-2 and V is TRBV18; D might be TRBD1 (6 bases). This CDR3 has 15 amino acids. Trimming took off 2 bases at V and 5 bases at J, with 12 bases between the two ends. CDR1 is KGHSH, CDR2 LQKENI, per germline.

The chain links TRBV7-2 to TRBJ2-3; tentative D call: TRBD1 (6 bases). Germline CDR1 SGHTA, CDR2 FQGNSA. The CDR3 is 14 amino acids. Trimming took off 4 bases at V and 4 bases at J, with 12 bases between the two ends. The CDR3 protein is CASSYRTAPDTQYF. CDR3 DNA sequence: TGTGCCAGCAGCTACAGGACAGCTCCAGATACGCAGTATTTT.

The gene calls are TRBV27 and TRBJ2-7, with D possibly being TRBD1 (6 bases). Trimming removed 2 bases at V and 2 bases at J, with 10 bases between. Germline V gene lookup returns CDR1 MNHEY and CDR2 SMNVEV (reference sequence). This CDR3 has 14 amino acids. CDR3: CASSLRDKAYEQYF. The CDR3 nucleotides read TGTGCCAGCAGTTTAAGGGACAAAGCCTACGAGCAGTACTTC.

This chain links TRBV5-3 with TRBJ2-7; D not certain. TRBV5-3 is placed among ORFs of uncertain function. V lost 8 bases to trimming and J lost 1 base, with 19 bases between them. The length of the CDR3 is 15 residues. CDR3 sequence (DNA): TGTGCCAGTCAACCAAGTAGTTTGGGTTCCTACGAGCAGTACTTC. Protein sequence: CASQPSSLGSYEQYF.

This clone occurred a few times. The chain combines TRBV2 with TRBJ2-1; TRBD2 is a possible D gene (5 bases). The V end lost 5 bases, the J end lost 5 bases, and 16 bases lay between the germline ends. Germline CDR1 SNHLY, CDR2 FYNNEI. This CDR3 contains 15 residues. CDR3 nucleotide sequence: TGTGCCAGCAGTCGACCCTACTCGGGGAACAATGAGCAGTTCTTC. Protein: CASSRPYSGNNEQFF.

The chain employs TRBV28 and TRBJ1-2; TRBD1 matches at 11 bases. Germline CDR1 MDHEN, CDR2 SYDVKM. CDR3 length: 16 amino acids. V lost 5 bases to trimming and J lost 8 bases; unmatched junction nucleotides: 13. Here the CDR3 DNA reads TGTGCCAGCAGTCCCCCCGCTGGGACAGGGGGATGGGGCTACACCTTC. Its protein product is CASSPPAGTGGWGYTF.

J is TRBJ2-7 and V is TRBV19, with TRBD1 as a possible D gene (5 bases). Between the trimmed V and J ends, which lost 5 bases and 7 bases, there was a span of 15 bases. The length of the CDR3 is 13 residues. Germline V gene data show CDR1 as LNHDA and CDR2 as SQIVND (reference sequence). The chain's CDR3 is CASSAKQVGEQYF. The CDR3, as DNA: TGTGCCAGTAGTGCCAAACAGGTAGGAGAGCAGTACTTC.

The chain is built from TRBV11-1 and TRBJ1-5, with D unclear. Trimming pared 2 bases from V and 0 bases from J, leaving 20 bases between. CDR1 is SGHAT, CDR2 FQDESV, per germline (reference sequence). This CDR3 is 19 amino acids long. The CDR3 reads CASSLTRATYADSNQPQHF. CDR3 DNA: TGTGCCAGCAGCTTAACCCGGGCCACGTACGCGGATAGCAATCAGCCCCAGCATTTT.

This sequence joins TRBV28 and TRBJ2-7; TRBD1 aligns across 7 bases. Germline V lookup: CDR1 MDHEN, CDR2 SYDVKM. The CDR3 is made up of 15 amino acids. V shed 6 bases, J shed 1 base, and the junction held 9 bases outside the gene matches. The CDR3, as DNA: TGTGCCAGCAGAATACAGGGGACGGGATCCTACGAGCAGTACTTC. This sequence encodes CASRIQGTGSYEQYF.

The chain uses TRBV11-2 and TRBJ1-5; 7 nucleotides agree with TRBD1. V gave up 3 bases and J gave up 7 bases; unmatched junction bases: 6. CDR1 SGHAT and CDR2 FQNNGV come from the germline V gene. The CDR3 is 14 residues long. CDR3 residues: CASSLTGTEQPQHF. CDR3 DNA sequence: TGTGCCAGCAGCTTGACAGGGACGGAACAGCCCCAGCATTTT.

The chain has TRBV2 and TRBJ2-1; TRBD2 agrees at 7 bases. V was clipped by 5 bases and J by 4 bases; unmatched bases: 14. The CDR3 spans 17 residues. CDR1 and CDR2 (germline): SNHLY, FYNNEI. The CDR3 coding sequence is TGTGCCAGCAGTTTCGTTTCGTCCCGGGGGGTTTACAATGAGCAGTTCTTC. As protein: CASSFVSSRGVYNEQFF.

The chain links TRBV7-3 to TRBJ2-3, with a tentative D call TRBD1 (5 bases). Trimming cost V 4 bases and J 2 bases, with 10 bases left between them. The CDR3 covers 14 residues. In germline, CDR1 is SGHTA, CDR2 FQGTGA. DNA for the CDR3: TGTGCCAGCAGCTGGGGCGGAAACACAGATACGCAGTATTTT. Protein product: CASSWGGNTDTQYF.

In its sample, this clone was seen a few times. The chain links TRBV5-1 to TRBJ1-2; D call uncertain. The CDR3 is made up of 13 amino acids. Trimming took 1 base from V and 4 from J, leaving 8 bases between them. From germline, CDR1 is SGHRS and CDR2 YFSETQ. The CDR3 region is CASSLREAYGYTF. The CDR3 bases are TGCGCCAGCAGCTTGCGGGAGGCCTATGGCTACACCTTC.

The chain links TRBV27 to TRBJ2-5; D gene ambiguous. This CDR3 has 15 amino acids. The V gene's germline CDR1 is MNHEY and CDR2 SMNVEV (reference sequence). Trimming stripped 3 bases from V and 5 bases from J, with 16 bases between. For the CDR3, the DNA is TGTGCCAGCAGTTTTAGTGCGGCAGGTCGGGAGACCCAGTACTTC. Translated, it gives CASSFSAAGRETQYF.

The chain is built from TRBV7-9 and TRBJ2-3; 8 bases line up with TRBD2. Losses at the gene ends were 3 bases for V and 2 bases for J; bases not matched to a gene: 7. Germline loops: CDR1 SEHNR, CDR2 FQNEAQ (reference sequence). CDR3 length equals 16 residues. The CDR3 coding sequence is TGTGCCAGCAGCTTTGGGCTAGCGGGCTTCACAGATACGCAGTATTTT. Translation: CASSFGLAGFTDTQYF. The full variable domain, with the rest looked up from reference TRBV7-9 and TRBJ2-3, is DTGVSQNPRHKITKRGQNVTFRCDPISEHNRLYWYRQTLGQGPEFLTYFQNEAQLEKSRLLSDRFSAERPKGSFSTLEIQRTEQGDSAMYLCASSFGLAGFTDTQYFGPGTRLTVL.

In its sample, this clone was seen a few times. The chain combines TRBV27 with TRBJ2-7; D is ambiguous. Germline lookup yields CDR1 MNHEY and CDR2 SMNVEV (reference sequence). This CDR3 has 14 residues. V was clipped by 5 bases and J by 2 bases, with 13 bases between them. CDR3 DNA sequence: TGTGCCAGCAGTCCCATAGGTGTCACCTACGAGCAGTACTTC. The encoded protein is CASSPIGVTYEQYF.

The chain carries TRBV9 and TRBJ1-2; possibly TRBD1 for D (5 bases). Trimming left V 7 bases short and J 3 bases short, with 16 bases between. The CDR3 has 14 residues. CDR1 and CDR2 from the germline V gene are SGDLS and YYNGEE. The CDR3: CASSSGPPDYGYTF. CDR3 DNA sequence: TGTGCCAGCTCCTCGGGACCGCCTGACTATGGCTACACCTTC.

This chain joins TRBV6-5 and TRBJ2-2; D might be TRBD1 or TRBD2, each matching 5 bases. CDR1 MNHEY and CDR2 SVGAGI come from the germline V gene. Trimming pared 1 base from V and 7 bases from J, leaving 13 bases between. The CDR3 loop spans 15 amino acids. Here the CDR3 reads CASSYFPGLGGELFF. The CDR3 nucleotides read TGTGCCAGCAGTTACTTTCCGGGGCTTGGCGGGGAGCTGTTTTTT.

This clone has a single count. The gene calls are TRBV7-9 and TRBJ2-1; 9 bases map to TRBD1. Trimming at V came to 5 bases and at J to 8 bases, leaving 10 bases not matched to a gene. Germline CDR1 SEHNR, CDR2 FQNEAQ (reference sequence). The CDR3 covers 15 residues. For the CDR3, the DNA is TGTGCCAGCAGCCCGGGACAGGGTATGTTAGATGAGCAGTTCTTC. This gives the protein CASSPGQGMLDEQFF.

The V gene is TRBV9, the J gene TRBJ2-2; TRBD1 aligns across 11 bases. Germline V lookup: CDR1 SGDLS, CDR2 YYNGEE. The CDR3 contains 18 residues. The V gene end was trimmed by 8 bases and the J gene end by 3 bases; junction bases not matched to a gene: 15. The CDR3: CASREGQGGRGDTGELFF. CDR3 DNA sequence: TGTGCCAGTCGGGAGGGACAGGGGGGCCGTGGGGACACCGGGGAGCTGTTTTTT.